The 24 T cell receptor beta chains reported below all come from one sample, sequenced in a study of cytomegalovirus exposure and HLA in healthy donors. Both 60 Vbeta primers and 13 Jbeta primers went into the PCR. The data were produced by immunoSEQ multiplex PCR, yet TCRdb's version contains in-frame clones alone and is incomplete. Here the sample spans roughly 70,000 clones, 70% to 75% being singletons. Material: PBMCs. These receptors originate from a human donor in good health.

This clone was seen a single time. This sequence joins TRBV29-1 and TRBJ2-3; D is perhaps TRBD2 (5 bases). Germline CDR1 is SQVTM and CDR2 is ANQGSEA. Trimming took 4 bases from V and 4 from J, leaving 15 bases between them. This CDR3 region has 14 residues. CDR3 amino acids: CSVVNVGVADTQYF. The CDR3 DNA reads TGCAGCGTTGTCAACGTGGGAGTTGCAGATACGCAGTATTTT.

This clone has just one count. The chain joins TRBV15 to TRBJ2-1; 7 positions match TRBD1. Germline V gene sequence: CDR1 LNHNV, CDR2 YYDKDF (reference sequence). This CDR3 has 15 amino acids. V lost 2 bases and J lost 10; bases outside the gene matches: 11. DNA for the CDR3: TGTGCCACCAGCAGATACCTGACAGGGTCCGGCGAGCAGTTCTTC. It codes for CATSRYLTGSGEQFF.

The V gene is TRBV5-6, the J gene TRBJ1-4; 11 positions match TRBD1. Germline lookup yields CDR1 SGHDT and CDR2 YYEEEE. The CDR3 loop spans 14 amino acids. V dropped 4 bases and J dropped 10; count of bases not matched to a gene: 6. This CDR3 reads CASSPGTGGVKLFF. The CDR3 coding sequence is TGTGCCAGCAGCCCCGGGACAGGGGGTGTAAAACTGTTTTTT.

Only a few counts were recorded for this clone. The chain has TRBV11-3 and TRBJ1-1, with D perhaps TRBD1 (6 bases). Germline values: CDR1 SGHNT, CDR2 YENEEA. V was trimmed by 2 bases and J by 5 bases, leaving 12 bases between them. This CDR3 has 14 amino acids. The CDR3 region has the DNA TGTGCCAGCAGCTTAAGACAGGAGAAGACTGAAGCTTTCTTT. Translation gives CASSLRQEKTEAFF. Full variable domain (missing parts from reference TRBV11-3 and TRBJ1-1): EAGVVQSPRYKIIEKKQPVAFWCNPISGHNTLYWYLQNLGQGPELLIRYENEEAVDDSQLPKDRFSAERLKGVDSTLKIQPAELGDSAVYLCASSLRQEKTEAFFGQGTRLTVV.

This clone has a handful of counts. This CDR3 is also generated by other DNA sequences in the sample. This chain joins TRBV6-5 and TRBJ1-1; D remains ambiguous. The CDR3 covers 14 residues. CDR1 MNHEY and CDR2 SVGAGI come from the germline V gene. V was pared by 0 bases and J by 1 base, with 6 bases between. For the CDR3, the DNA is TGTGCCAGCAGTTACTCTAGAGGGAACACTGAAGCTTTCTTT. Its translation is CASSYSRGNTEAFF.

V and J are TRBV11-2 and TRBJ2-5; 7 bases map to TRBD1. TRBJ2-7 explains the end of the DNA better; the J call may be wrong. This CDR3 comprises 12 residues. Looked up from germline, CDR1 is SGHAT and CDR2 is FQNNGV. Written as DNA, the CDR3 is TGTGCCAGCAGTGAACAGGGGTACGAGCAGTACTTC. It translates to CASSEQGYEQYF.

CDR3 loop: CASSLESKYTEAFF. In nucleotides, the CDR3 is TGCGCCAGCAGCTTGGAGAGTAAGTACACTGAAGCTTTCTTT. This sequence joins TRBV5-1 and TRBJ1-1; unclear D gene. Trimming took 0 bases from V and 3 from J, leaving 9 bases between them. This CDR3 has 14 amino acids. The V gene's germline CDR1 is SGHRS and CDR2 YFSETQ.

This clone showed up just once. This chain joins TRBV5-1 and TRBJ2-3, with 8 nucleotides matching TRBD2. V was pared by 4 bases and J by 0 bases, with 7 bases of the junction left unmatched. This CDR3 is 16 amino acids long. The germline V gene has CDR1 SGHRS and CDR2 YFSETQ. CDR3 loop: CASSPKRERSTDTQYF. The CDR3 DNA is TGCGCCAGCAGCCCAAAGCGGGAGCGCAGCACAGATACGCAGTATTTT.

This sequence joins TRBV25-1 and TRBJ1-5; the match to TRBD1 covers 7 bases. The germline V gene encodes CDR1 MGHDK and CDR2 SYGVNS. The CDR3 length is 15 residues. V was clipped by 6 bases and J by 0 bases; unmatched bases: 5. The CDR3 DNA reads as TGTGCCAGCAGCGAGACAGGGCGTAGCAATCAGCCCCAGCATTTT. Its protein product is CASSETGRSNQPQHF.

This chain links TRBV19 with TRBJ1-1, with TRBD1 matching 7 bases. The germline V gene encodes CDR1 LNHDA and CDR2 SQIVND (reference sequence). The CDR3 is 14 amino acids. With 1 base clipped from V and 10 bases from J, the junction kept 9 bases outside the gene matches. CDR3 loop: CASSIVGGGARAFF. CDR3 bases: TGTGCCAGTAGTATAGTAGGAGGGGGCGCGAGAGCTTTCTTT.

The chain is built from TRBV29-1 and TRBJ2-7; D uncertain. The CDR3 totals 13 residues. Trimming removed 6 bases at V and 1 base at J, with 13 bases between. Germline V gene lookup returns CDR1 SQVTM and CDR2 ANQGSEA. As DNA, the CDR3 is TGCAGCGTCCGGTTCGGTGGTTCCTACGAGCAGTACTTC. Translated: CSVRFGGSYEQYF.

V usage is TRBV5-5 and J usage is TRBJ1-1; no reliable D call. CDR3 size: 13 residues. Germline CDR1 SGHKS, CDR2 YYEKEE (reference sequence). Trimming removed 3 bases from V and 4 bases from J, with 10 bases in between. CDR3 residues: CASSYDWSTEAFF. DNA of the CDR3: TGTGCCAGCAGCTACGACTGGAGCACTGAAGCTTTCTTT.

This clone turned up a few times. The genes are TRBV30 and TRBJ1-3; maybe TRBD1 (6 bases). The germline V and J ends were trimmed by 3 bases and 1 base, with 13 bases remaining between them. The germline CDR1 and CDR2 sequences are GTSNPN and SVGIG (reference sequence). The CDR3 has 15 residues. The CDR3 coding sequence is TGTGCCTGGAGAAGGGGCAGGGGATCTGGAAACACCATATATTTT. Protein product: CAWRRGRGSGNTIYF.

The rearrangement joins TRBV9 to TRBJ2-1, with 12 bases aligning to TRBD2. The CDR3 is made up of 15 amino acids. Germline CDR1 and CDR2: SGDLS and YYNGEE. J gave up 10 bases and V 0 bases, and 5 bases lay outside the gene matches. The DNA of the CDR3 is TGTGCCAGCAGCGTAGGGGCTAGCGGGAGGGGCGAGCAGTTCTTC. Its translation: CASSVGASGRGEQFF.

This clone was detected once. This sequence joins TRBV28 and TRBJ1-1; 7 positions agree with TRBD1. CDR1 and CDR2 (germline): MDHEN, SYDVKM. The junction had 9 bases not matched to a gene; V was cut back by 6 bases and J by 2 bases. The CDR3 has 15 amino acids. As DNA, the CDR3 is TGTGCCAGCAGACCCCCGGACAGGCCCAACACTGAAGCTTTCTTT. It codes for CASRPPDRPNTEAFF. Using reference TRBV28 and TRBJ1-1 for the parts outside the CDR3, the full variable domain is DVKVTQSSRYLVKRTGEKVFLECVQDMDHENMFWYRQDPGLGLRLIYFSYDVKMKEKGDIPEGYSVSREKKERFSLILESASTNQTSMYLCASRPPDRPNTEAFFGQGTRLTVV.

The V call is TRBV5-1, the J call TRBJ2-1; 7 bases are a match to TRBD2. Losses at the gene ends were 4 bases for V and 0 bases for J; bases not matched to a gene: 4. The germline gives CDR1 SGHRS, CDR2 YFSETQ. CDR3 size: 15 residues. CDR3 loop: CASSLSGNSYNEQFF. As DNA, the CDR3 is TGCGCCAGCAGCCTCAGCGGGAACTCCTACAATGAGCAGTTCTTC.

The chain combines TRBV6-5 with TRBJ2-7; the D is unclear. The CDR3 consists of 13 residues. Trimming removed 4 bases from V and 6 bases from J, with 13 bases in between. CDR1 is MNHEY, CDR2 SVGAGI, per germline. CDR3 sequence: CASSSASPGEQYF. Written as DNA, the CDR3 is TGTGCCAGCAGTTCCGCCTCGCCCGGCGAGCAGTACTTC.

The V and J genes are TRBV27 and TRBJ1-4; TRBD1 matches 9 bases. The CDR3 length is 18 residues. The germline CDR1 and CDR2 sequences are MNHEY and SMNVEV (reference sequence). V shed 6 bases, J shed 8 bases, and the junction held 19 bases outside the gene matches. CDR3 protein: CASSRTGTGSYGREKLFF. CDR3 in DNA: TGTGCCAGCAGCCGTACCGGGACAGGGTCCTACGGGAGGGAAAAACTGTTTTTT.

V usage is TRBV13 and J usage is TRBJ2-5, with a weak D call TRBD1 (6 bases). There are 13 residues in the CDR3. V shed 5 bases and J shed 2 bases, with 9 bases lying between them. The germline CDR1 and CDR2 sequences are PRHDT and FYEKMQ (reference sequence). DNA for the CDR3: TGTGCCAGCAGCACCAGGGGTCAAGAGACCCAGTACTTC. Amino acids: CASSTRGQETQYF. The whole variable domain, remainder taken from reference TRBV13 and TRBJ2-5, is AAGVIQSPRHLIKEKRETATLKCYPIPRHDTVYWYQQGPGQDPQFLISFYEKMQSDKGSIPDRFSAQQFSDYHSELNMSSLELGDSALYFCASSTRGQETQYFGPGTRLLVL.

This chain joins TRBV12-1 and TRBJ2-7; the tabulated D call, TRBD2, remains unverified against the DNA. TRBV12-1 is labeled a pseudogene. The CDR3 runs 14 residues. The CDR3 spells CASSYAGGSYEQYF. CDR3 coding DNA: TGTGCCAGCAGCTATGCGGGAGGGTCCTACGAGCAGTACTTC.

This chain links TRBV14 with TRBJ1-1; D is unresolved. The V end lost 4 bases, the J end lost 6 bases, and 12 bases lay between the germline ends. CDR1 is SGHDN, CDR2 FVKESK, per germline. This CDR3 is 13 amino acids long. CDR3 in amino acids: CASSPHGGAEAFF. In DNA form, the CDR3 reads TGTGCCAGCAGCCCCCATGGAGGCGCTGAAGCTTTCTTT.

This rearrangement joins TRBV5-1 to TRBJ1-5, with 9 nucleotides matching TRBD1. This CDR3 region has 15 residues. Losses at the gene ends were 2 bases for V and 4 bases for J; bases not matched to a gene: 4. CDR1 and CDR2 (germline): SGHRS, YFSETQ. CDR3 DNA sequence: TGCGCCAGCAGCTTAGGACAGGGGAGGAATCAGCCCCAGCATTTT. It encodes CASSLGQGRNQPQHF.

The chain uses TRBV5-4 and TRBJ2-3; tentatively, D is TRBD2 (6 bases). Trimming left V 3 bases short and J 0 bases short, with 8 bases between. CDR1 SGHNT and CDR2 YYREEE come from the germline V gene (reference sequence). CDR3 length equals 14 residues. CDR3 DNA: TGTGCCAGCAGCTCGAGCGGGAGCACAGATACGCAGTATTTT. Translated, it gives CASSSSGSTDTQYF.

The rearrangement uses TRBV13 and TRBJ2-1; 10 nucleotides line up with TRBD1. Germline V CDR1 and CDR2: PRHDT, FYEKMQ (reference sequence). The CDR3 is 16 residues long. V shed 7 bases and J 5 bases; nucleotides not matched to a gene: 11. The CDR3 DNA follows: TGTGCCAGCACCCGAGGCAGGGGACAGGGGAACAATGAGCAGTTCTTC. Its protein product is CASTRGRGQGNNEQFF.